These 28 T cell receptor beta chains share one sample of origin, sequenced in a study of OX40 agonist ivuxolimab in advanced cancers. TCRdb keeps only in-frame clones here, not all; method: immunoSEQ multiplex PCR. The sample lists 52,000 or so clones; around 81% were seen once. This material consisted of CD4+ or CD8+ T cells sorted from blood, taken in a trial of the OX40 agonist ivuxolimab. These receptors originate from an adult with an advanced solid tumor such as melanoma, head and neck, liver or kidney cancer.

This chain links TRBV18 with TRBJ2-5; 7 bases map to TRBD2. Germline CDR1 reads KGHSH; CDR2 reads LQKENI. CDR3 length: 13 amino acids. The J segment lost 5 bases and the V segment lost 3 bases, leaving 3 bases of the junction unmatched. For the CDR3, the DNA is TGTGCCAGCTCACCGGGAGGGGTGGAGACCCAGTACTTC. As protein: CASSPGGVETQYF.

The chain is built from TRBV5-1 and TRBJ1-2, with a tentative D call TRBD1 (6 bases). Germline V gene data show CDR1 as SGHRS and CDR2 as YFSETQ. The CDR3 runs to 13 residues. V was trimmed by 4 bases and J by 5 bases, leaving 12 bases between them. CDR3 protein: CASSPDRTYGYTF. As DNA, the CDR3 is TGCGCCAGCAGCCCAGACAGGACTTATGGCTACACCTTC.

The rearrangement joins TRBV5-5 to TRBJ2-7, with TRBD1 as a possible D gene (6 bases). Germline CDR1 reads SGHKS; CDR2 reads YYEKEE (reference sequence). The V gene lost 4 bases and the J gene lost 5 bases, with 19 bases spanning the gap. The CDR3 has 15 amino acids. The chain's CDR3 is CASSPGAGVFHEQYF. The CDR3, as DNA: TGTGCCAGCAGCCCCGGCGCAGGGGTGTTCCACGAGCAGTACTTC.

The chain is built from TRBV5-1 and TRBJ1-4, with 12 bases that match TRBD1. Germline V gene sequence: CDR1 SGHRS, CDR2 YFSETQ. Trimming removed 4 bases from V and 8 bases from J; junction bases left unmatched: 6. The CDR3 contains 15 residues. The CDR3 sequence: CASSQMGQGAEKLFF. The CDR3 DNA reads as TGCGCCAGCAGCCAAATGGGACAGGGGGCGGAAAAACTGTTTTTT.

The chain couples TRBV5-1 to TRBJ2-7, with TRBD1 as a possible D gene (5 bases). V dropped 4 bases and J dropped 4 bases, with 21 bases sitting between them. Per the germline V gene, CDR1 is SGHRS and CDR2 is YFSETQ. The CDR3 spans 16 residues. The DNA of the CDR3 is TGCGCCAGCAGCCTGTCCCTAGACAGAGCCGATTACGAGCAGTACTTC. Protein product: CASSLSLDRADYEQYF.

V and J are TRBV11-2 and TRBJ2-1; 8 positions match TRBD2. Germline V gene sequence: CDR1 SGHAT, CDR2 FQNNGV. The CDR3 totals 16 residues. V lost 4 bases to trimming and J lost 7 bases; unmatched junction nucleotides: 12. The CDR3 here is CASSSTAGGWFNEQFF. For the CDR3, the DNA is TGTGCCAGCAGCTCGACGGCGGGGGGCTGGTTTAATGAGCAGTTCTTC.

The chain joins TRBV4-2 to TRBJ1-5; D gene ambiguous. The germline V gene has CDR1 LGHNA and CDR2 YNFKEQ. The germline V and J ends were trimmed by 5 bases and 7 bases, with 12 bases remaining between them. The CDR3 spans 13 residues. CDR3 sequence: CASSLYAEQPQHF. CDR3 DNA: TGTGCCAGCAGCTTATATGCGGAGCAGCCCCAGCATTTT.

This clone was detected a few times. The chain employs TRBV7-6 and TRBJ1-5; D is uncertain. Germline V lookup: CDR1 SGHVS, CDR2 FNYEAQ. The V end lost 1 base, the J end lost 10 bases, and 11 bases lay between the germline ends. The CDR3 length is 13 residues. This chain's CDR3 is CASSLGAARPQHF. As DNA, the CDR3 is TGTGCCAGCAGCTTAGGGGCGGCTCGCCCCCAGCATTTT.

The chain joins TRBV5-1 to TRBJ2-5, with D tentatively TRBD1 or TRBD2 (5 bases each). The J call may be faulty, since TRBJ2-7 better matches the DNA end. Germline lookup yields CDR1 SGHRS and CDR2 YFSETQ. CDR3 size: 15 residues. The chain's CDR3 is CASSLLTGTFYEQYF. The DNA of the CDR3 is TGCGCCAGCAGCTTGTTGACGGGGACCTTTTACGAGCAGTACTTC.

This clone was counted a few times. The V call is TRBV7-9, the J call TRBJ1-2, with a possible D match to TRBD1 (6 bases). Germline lookup yields CDR1 SEHNR and CDR2 FQNEAQ (reference sequence). CDR3 length equals 15 residues. Trimming took 1 base from V and 7 from J, leaving 16 bases between them. The CDR3 nucleotides are TGTGCCAGCAGCTTAGGATCCGCAGGGGTGGCTGGCTACACCTTC. This encodes CASSLGSAGVAGYTF. Using reference TRBV7-9 and TRBJ1-2 for the parts outside the CDR3, the full variable domain is DTGVSQNPRHKITKRGQNVTFRCDPISEHNRLYWYRQTLGQGPEFLTYFQNEAQLEKSRLLSDRFSAERPKGSFSTLEIQRTEQGDSAMYLCASSLGSAGVAGYTFGSGTRLTVV.

The chain has TRBV6-5 and TRBJ1-2; possibly TRBD1 for D (5 bases). CDR3 size: 15 residues. Germline lookup yields CDR1 MNHEY and CDR2 SVGAGI. V lost 2 bases and J lost 5, with 15 bases in between. Written as DNA, the CDR3 is TGTGCCAGCAGTTACACCTACAGGCTACCATATGGCTACACCTTC. Protein sequence: CASSYTYRLPYGYTF.

This chain joins TRBV4-1 and TRBJ2-3; the D is unclear. Germline loops: CDR1 MGHRA, CDR2 YSYEKL. CDR3 length equals 15 residues. V shed 0 bases and J shed 4 bases, with 11 bases lying between them. The CDR3 here is CASSQEGRGSDTQYF. CDR3 in DNA: TGCGCCAGCAGCCAAGAAGGACGCGGCTCAGATACGCAGTATTTT.

The chain links TRBV11-2 to TRBJ2-1; 7 positions agree with TRBD1. The ends lost 6 bases at V and 0 bases at J; junction bases unmatched: 5. The CDR3 totals 15 residues. Germline CDR1 reads SGHAT; CDR2 reads FQNNGV. The CDR3: CASSRGDSSYNEQFF. CDR3 bases: TGTGCCAGCAGTAGAGGGGACAGCTCCTACAATGAGCAGTTCTTC.

The count of this clone is one. The CDR3 sequence: CASSLGVPAVAEAFF. For the CDR3, the DNA is TGTGCCAGCAGCTTGGGCGTCCCCGCCGTAGCAGAAGCTTTCTTT. J is TRBJ1-1 and V is TRBV5-8; D is ambiguous. Germline CDR1 reads SGHTS; CDR2 reads YDEGEE. Trimming took off 0 bases at V and 8 bases at J, with 17 bases between the two ends. This CDR3 is built from 15 residues.

CDR3 residues: CASSLAPLYEQYF. CDR3 in DNA: TGCGCCAGCAGCTTGGCCCCTCTCTACGAGCAGTACTTC. The chain links TRBV5-1 to TRBJ2-7; D uncertain. V dropped 0 bases and J dropped 3 bases, with 7 bases sitting between them. This CDR3 is built from 13 residues. From germline, CDR1 is SGHRS and CDR2 YFSETQ.

The gene calls are TRBV29-1 and TRBJ1-1; D gene ambiguous. CDR3 size: 13 residues. Looked up from germline, CDR1 is SQVTM and CDR2 is ANQGSEA. Trimming took 1 base from V and 5 from J, leaving 11 bases between them. This chain's CDR3 is CSVEGRYRTEAFF. DNA of the CDR3: TGCAGCGTTGAAGGGCGTTACCGGACTGAAGCTTTCTTT.

This clone was seen a few times. The chain combines TRBV7-2 with TRBJ2-1, with a weak D call TRBD2 (7 bases). Between the trimmed V and J ends, which lost 2 bases and 6 bases, there was a span of 14 bases. The CDR3 length is 15 residues. In germline, CDR1 is SGHTA, CDR2 FQGNSA. The DNA of the CDR3 is TGTGCCAGCAGCTTATGGGGGGGGCAGACCAATGAGCAGTTCTTC. This codes for CASSLWGGQTNEQFF.

In its sample, this clone was seen a few times. This chain links TRBV7-9 with TRBJ2-1; 12 bases line up with TRBD2. CDR1 and CDR2 from the germline V gene are SEHNR and FQNEAQ (reference sequence). The CDR3 consists of 14 residues. With V trimmed by 5 bases and J by 8 bases, 4 bases remained unmatched. The CDR3 loop reads CASSETSGSDEQFF. The CDR3 region has the DNA TGTGCCAGCAGCGAGACTAGCGGGAGTGATGAGCAGTTCTTC.

V gene TRBV19 combines with J gene TRBJ1-4; D ambiguous. This CDR3 is 17 amino acids long. The germline gives CDR1 LNHDA, CDR2 SQIVND (reference sequence). Trimming removed 0 bases at V and 0 bases at J, with 11 bases between. The CDR3 loop reads CASSIDASPTTNEKLFF. The CDR3 coding sequence is TGTGCCAGTAGTATAGATGCTTCCCCAACAACTAATGAAAAACTGTTTTTT. Variable domain in full (rest from reference TRBV19 and TRBJ1-4): DGGITQSPKYLFRKEGQNVTLSCEQNLNHDAMYWYRQDPGQGLRLIYYSQIVNDFQKGDIAEGYSVSREKKESFPLTVTSAQKNPTAFYLCASSIDASPTTNEKLFFGSGTQLSVL.

In DNA form, the CDR3 reads TGTGCCAGCAGCCGACAATCAAATCGGGGGTACCTCCACTTT. Translating gives CASSRQSNRGYLHF. The chain links TRBV28 to TRBJ1-6, with D possibly matching TRBD1 (5 bases). Deletions cut 6 bases from V and 15 bases from J, with 21 bases between. The CDR3 is 14 residues long. CDR1 is MDHEN and CDR2 is SYDVKM in the germline V gene.

The V gene is TRBV6-5, the J gene TRBJ1-2, with TRBD1 matching 8 bases. Trimming cost V 0 bases and J 2 bases; bases outside gene matches: 5. Germline assignment: CDR1 MNHEY and CDR2 SVGAGI. The CDR3 extends over 16 amino acids. CDR3: CASSYSYRGSNYGYTF. CDR3 DNA sequence: TGTGCCAGCAGTTACTCCTACAGGGGGTCCAACTATGGCTACACCTTC.

This chain joins TRBV6-5 and TRBJ2-3; D unclear. Germline CDR1 reads MNHEY; CDR2 reads SVGAGI. Trimming removed 4 bases at V and 7 bases at J, with 6 bases between. The CDR3 runs to 11 residues. The CDR3: CASSSVYTQYF. In DNA, the CDR3 is TGTGCCAGCAGTTCAGTTTATACGCAGTATTTT.

The V and J genes are TRBV19 and TRBJ2-3; TRBD2 agrees at 8 bases. The CDR3 is 16 residues long. Germline lookup yields CDR1 LNHDA and CDR2 SQIVND (reference sequence). V was clipped by 3 bases and J by 2 bases; unmatched bases: 7. The CDR3 reads CASSIERGPPTDTQYF. CDR3 DNA: TGTGCCAGTAGTATCGAGCGGGGGCCTCCCACAGATACGCAGTATTTT.

The chain recombines TRBV7-9 with TRBJ2-1, with D perhaps TRBD1 or TRBD2 (5 bases each). V was trimmed by 7 bases and J by 6 bases, leaving 19 bases between them. Germline V gene lookup returns CDR1 SEHNR and CDR2 FQNEAQ (reference sequence). The CDR3 totals 15 residues. CDR3 sequence reads: CASIWGAGNFNEQFF. The CDR3 DNA sequence: TGTGCCAGCATTTGGGGAGCAGGGAATTTCAATGAGCAGTTCTTC. Together with reference TRBV7-9 and TRBJ2-1, the CDR3 gives the full variable domain: DTGVSQNPRHKITKRGQNVTFRCDPISEHNRLYWYRQTLGQGPEFLTYFQNEAQLEKSRLLSDRFSAERPKGSFSTLEIQRTEQGDSAMYLCASIWGAGNFNEQFFGPGTRLTVL.

The chain employs TRBV4-3 and TRBJ2-3; 10 nucleotides line up with TRBD2. CDR1 is LGHNA and CDR2 is YSLEER in the germline V gene. This CDR3 is built from 15 residues. V trimming: 4 bases; J trimming: 10 bases; junction bases outside the gene matches: 11. DNA of the CDR3: TGCGCCAGCAGCCGCCAGCGGGGGGGAGGTCAAGCGCAGTATTTT. Amino acids: CASSRQRGGGQAQYF.

Details on this clone: In the same sample, other DNA sequences code for this CDR3. The V call is TRBV18, the J call TRBJ2-5; D is undetermined. This CDR3 contains 11 residues. V was trimmed by 1 base and J by 5 bases, leaving 2 bases between them. CDR1 and CDR2 (germline): KGHSH, LQKENI. The CDR3 nucleotides read TGTGCCAGCTCACCACAGGAGACCCAGTACTTC. It specifies CASSPQETQYF.

This chain connects TRBV1 to TRBJ2-5; TRBD1, the D gene given by the table, was not confirmed from the DNA. TRBV1 is tagged as a pseudogene. This CDR3 has 16 residues. In DNA form, the CDR3 reads TGCACCAGCAGCCAAGAAGTATCGACAGGGGGAGAGACCCAGTACTTC. It codes for CTSSQEVSTGGETQYF.

The chain is built from TRBV4-2 and TRBJ2-1; D is perhaps TRBD2 (5 bases). This CDR3 has 14 residues. Trimming left V 5 bases short and J 5 bases short, with 13 bases between. CDR1 is LGHNA, CDR2 YNFKEQ, per germline. DNA of the CDR3: TGTGCCAGCAGCACCTCTAGCCGGGACAATGAGCAGTTCTTC. Protein product: CASSTSSRDNEQFF.